This entry features one T cell receptor beta chain sequence. The method was immunoSEQ multiplex PCR; TCRdb's version includes in-frame clones alone and lacks a portion of them. The sample lists roughly 72,000 clones; around nine tenths were seen once. CDR1 and CDR2 (germline): SGDLS, YYNGEE. This CDR3 is built from 16 residues. Trimming at V came to 1 base and at J to 8 bases, leaving 10 bases not matched to a gene. The record originates from a study of T cell changes during pregnancy in multiple sclerosis. This receptor was identified in a female donor with multiple sclerosis, enrolled in a pregnancy study. The chain carries TRBV9 and TRBJ2-1, with 9 positions matching TRBD1. The sequenced sample was CD4+ T cells from peripheral blood mononuclear cells, obtained before pregnancy. CDR3 coding DNA: TGTGCCAGCAGCGTAACCGACAGGGGGAATTTCGATGAGCAGTTCTTC. This encodes CASSVTDRGNFDEQFF.